These 13 T cell receptor beta chains were sequenced from one sample in a study. TCRdb passed the 5' RACE reads through MiXCR, listing each CDR3 protein once. The sample yields about 7,200 distinct CDR3 sequences, roughly 39% seen once. Sequences were obtained from memory CD4+ T cells sorted from blood. Subset denoted: memory CD4+ T cells, CD4+CD45RO+CD25-. The receptors were gathered from a female donor with breast cancer.

About this clonotype itself: No DNA is shown, since the ends of the CDR3 on it are uncertain; the CDR3 is the one TCRdb lists. The chain uses TRBV29-1 and TRBJ1-1; TRBD1 is taken as the D call from the table, unchecked against the DNA. Germline-derived CDR1 and CDR2 are SQVTM and ANQGSEA. The CDR3 is 14 residues long, ends included. The CDR3 reads CSVAGGTKNTETFF.

The J gene is TRBJ2-1, the V gene TRBV4-2; D might be TRBD1 or TRBD2, each matching 5 bases. The CDR3 runs to 17 residues. Germline V gene data show CDR1 as LGHNA and CDR2 as YNFKEQ. V dropped 2 bases and J dropped 5 bases, with 19 bases sitting between them. As DNA, the CDR3 is TGTGCCAGCAGCCAACTGGGTGGGGGTACGAGGGACAATGAGCAGTTCTTC. It is translated as CASSQLGGGTRDNEQFF.

CDR3 coding DNA: TGTGCCAGCGGACTAGCGGGGTCTGAGACCCAGTACTTC. Protein: CASGLAGSETQYF. The chain recombines TRBV7-2 with TRBJ2-5; 12 bases agree with TRBD2. Germline loops: CDR1 SGHTA, CDR2 FQGNSA. The V segment lost 8 bases and the J segment 5 bases; nucleotides outside the gene matches: 3. The CDR3 consists of 13 residues.

The chain joins TRBV11-3 to TRBJ2-5; no firm D call. V lost 3 bases and J 5 bases, leaving 7 bases between the germline ends. Germline CDR1 and CDR2: SGHNT and YENEEA. This CDR3 comprises 12 residues. Here the CDR3 reads CASSLNDETQYF. CDR3 DNA sequence: TGTGCCAGCAGCTTGAACGATGAGACCCAGTACTTC.

As regards this clonotype: One junction end does not reproduce the germline sequence, and a read error may be involved. The DNA of the CDR3 is TGTGCCAGCAGCCCACGGGCTAGCGGGAGCTTAAATGAGCAGCTCTTC. Translating it yields CASSPRASGSLNEQLF. The chain carries TRBV7-9 and TRBJ2-1; 10 nucleotides align to TRBD2. The CDR3 length is 16 residues. Germline assignment: CDR1 SEHNR and CDR2 FQNEAQ (reference sequence).

The chain is built from TRBV7-2 and TRBJ1-2; 7 bases line up with TRBD1. V was pared by 1 base and J by 4 bases, with 9 bases of the junction left unmatched. This CDR3 has 16 residues. Germline CDR1 reads SGHTA; CDR2 reads FQGNSA. The CDR3 DNA is TGTGCCAGCAGCTTAGTAGGGCGACAGGGCGGCTATGGCTACACCTTC. Protein sequence: CASSLVGRQGGYGYTF. Drawing the rest from reference TRBV7-2 and TRBJ1-2, the complete variable domain is GAGVSQSPSNKVTEKGKDVELRCDPISGHTALYWYRQSLGQGLEFLIYFQGNSAPDKSGLPSDRFSAERTGGSVSTLTIQRTQQEDSAVYLCASSLVGRQGGYGYTFGSGTRLTVV.

There are a few counts of this clonotype. The chain has TRBV5-1 and TRBJ2-6; D not certain. This CDR3 comprises 18 residues. The V end was cut by 4 bases, the J end by 0 bases, with 17 bases between. Germline V gives CDR1 SGHRS, CDR2 YFSETQ. The CDR3 bases are TGCGCCAGCAGCCCTGTCTCTCAGTCAGTCTCTGGGGCCAACGTCCTGACTTTC. Its translation: CASSPVSQSVSGANVLTF.

This clonotype came up a few times. In nucleotides, the CDR3 is TGCAGTGCTAGAGGGGTAAATAGCGGAACCTACGAGCAGTACTTC. Translation gives CSARGVNSGTYEQYF. The chain couples TRBV20-1 to TRBJ2-7; possible D gene TRBD2, 6 bases. The CDR3 has 15 residues. The V end lost 1 base, the J end lost 2 bases, and 15 bases lay between the germline ends. Germline V gene sequence: CDR1 DFQATT, CDR2 SNEGSKA (reference sequence).

This chain uses TRBV7-2 with TRBJ2-1, with D perhaps matching TRBD2 (7 bases). Per germline, CDR1 SGHTA and CDR2 FQGNSA. The CDR3 extends over 13 amino acids. The V gene lost 3 bases and the J gene lost 9 bases, with 12 bases spanning the gap. CDR3 DNA: TGTGCCAGCAGCTTCTCGGGGGGCAGTGAGCAGTTCTTC. This translates into CASSFSGGSEQFF.

The rearrangement links TRBV20-1 to TRBJ1-2, with no clear D. The ends were cut back, 3 bases at V and 8 bases at J, with 10 bases in the middle. The CDR3 loop spans 11 amino acids. CDR1 is DFQATT, CDR2 SNEGSKA, per germline (reference sequence). CDR3: CSASGVEGYTF. In nucleotides, the CDR3 is TGCAGTGCTAGCGGGGTGGAAGGCTACACCTTC.

The chain is built from TRBV5-1 and TRBJ2-1; possibly TRBD1 for D (6 bases). Trimming left V 4 bases short and J 7 bases short, with 6 bases between. CDR3 length: 11 amino acids. Per the germline V gene, CDR1 is SGHRS and CDR2 is YFSETQ. CDR3 sequence (DNA): TGCGCCAGCAGCCAGGGGAATGAGCAGTTCTTC. Its protein is CASSQGNEQFF. Complete variable domain (other parts from reference TRBV5-1 and TRBJ2-1): KAGVTQTPRYLIKTRGQQVTLSCSPISGHRSVSWYQQTPGQGLQFLFEYFSETQRNKGNFPGRFSGRQFSNSRSEMNVSTLELGDSALYLCASSQGNEQFFGPGTRLTVL.

This chain links TRBV10-3 with TRBJ1-2, with 7 bases matching TRBD1. Germline CDR1 reads ENHRY; CDR2 reads SYGVKD. The CDR3 contains 15 residues. V shed 3 bases and J 8 bases; nucleotides not matched to a gene: 12. The CDR3 DNA reads as TGTGCCATCAGTGATATCACAGGGGAAGTAGGGGGCTACACCTTC. This codes for CAISDITGEVGGYTF.

V and J are TRBV9 and TRBJ2-5; 7 positions agree with TRBD1. Germline V lookup: CDR1 SGDLS, CDR2 YYNGEE. Germline trimming cut 4 bases from V and 5 bases from J; bases unmatched to any gene: 8. The length of the CDR3 is 14 residues. The CDR3 reads CASSTRGLRETQYF. CDR3 sequence (DNA): TGTGCCAGCAGCACAAGGGGGCTTAGGGAGACCCAGTACTTC.